This T cell receptor (beta chain) stems from a study of blood T cell repertoires in COVID-19. At the level of the study: There were acute and convalescent COVID-19 samples, and they came from the United States, Italy and Spain. From T cells, B-cell-depleted T cells, or PBMCs came the material, which was cDNA or gDNA.

With V trimmed by 6 bases and J by 4 bases, 5 bases remained unmatched. The CDR3 consists of 15 residues. Germline V gene lookup returns CDR1 MRHNA and CDR2 SNTAGT. Source study methods: Reference gene primer amplification gave estimated nucleated cell counts. TCRdb's copy holds only in-frame clones and misses some; the assay was immunoSEQ multiplex PCR. V, J and clone size derive from that table, while D and trimming were established from the DNA sequence. The sample consists of 280,000 or so clones, roughly 87% of them appearing once. This sequence was found in a man aged 18 to 30 with active or convalescent COVID-19. V and J are TRBV6-4 and TRBJ2-3, with 12 nucleotides matching TRBD2. Sample: peripheral blood. The CDR3 DNA follows: TGTGCCAGCAGACCCCTAGCGGGGGGGCCAGATACGCAGTATTTT. This sequence encodes CASRPLAGGPDTQYF.